Listed below are T cell receptor beta chains from one sample, sequenced in a study of blood T cell repertoires in COVID-19. Clones were sequenced by immunoSEQ multiplex PCR, and TCRdb holds only the in-frame ones, with some missing. This table has about 250,000 clones, 65% to 90% appearing once. Input material: PBMCs or T cells enriched from blood (not recorded which). These receptors were taken from a woman between 45 and 60 years old with acute COVID-19. The CDR3 runs from the conserved cysteine through the conserved F or W. The D gene is left open where the match is weak. Clone size is stated in some rows and not others, as once, few, many or a class when expanded.

j_gene: TRBJ2-5
v_gene: TRBV5-4
abundance: NA
d_gene: NA
len: 17
CDR3aa: CASSLGWEEGGEETQYF
CDR3nt: TGTGCCAGCAGCTTGGGATGGGAGGAGGGGGGGGAAGAGACCCAGTACTTC

j_gene: TRBJ1-5
v_gene: TRBV7-2
abundance: few
d_gene: NA
len: 14
CDR3aa: CASSRGEASQPQHF
CDR3nt: TGTGCCAGCAGTCGGGGGGAGGCTAGCCAGCCCCAGCATTTT

j_gene: TRBJ1-2
v_gene: TRBV7-9
abundance: NA
d_gene: NA
len: 15
CDR3aa: CASSTPGQPNYGYTF
CDR3nt: TGTGCCAGCAGCACTCCGGGACAACCTAACTATGGCTACACCTTC

j_gene: TRBJ1-2
v_gene: TRBV29-1
abundance: NA
d_gene: TRBD1
len: 14
CDR3aa: CSVDRQGYGYGYTF
CDR3nt: TGCAGCGTTGATAGACAGGGGTATGGATATGGCTACACCTTC

j_gene: TRBJ2-3
v_gene: TRBV11-2
abundance: many
d_gene: NA
len: 16
CDR3aa: CASSLDGRIGTDTQYF
CDR3nt: TGTGCCAGCAGCTTAGACGGTCGCATAGGCACAGATACGCAGTATTTT

j_gene: TRBJ1-5
v_gene: TRBV7-3
abundance: NA
d_gene: TRBD1
len: 15
CDR3aa: CASSLTGGGGQPQHF
CDR3nt: TGTGCCAGCAGCTTAACCGGAGGGGGCGGACAGCCCCAGCATTTT

j_gene: TRBJ2-1
v_gene: TRBV27
abundance: NA
d_gene: NA
len: 13
CDR3aa: CASGTRSYNEQFF
CDR3nt: TGTGCCAGCGGTACACGATCCTACAATGAGCAGTTCTTC

j_gene: TRBJ1-1
v_gene: TRBV13
abundance: NA
d_gene: NA
len: 12
CDR3aa: CASSFNRIEAFF
CDR3nt: TGTGCCAGCAGCTTTAACAGGATTGAAGCTTTCTTT

j_gene: TRBJ1-5
v_gene: TRBV30
abundance: NA
d_gene: NA
len: 15
CDR3aa: CAWSPLGVGNQPQHF
CDR3nt: TGTGCCTGGAGTCCCTTAGGGGTTGGCAATCAGCCCCAGCATTTT

j_gene: TRBJ2-5
v_gene: TRBV5-1
abundance: NA
d_gene: NA
len: 13
CDR3aa: CASRNGAGETQYF
CDR3nt: TGCGCCAGCAGGAATGGGGCTGGGGAGACCCAGTACTTC

j_gene: TRBJ1-2
v_gene: TRBV5-1
abundance: NA
d_gene: NA
len: 13
CDR3aa: CASSLIRGNGYTF
CDR3nt: TGCGCCAGCAGCTTGATCCGGGGTAATGGCTACACCTTC

j_gene: TRBJ2-7
v_gene: TRBV19
abundance: NA
d_gene: NA
len: 14
CDR3aa: CASSVTDYSYEQYF
CDR3nt: TGTGCCAGTAGTGTGACAGATTACTCCTACGAGCAGTACTTC

j_gene: TRBJ1-2
v_gene: TRBV2
abundance: many
d_gene: NA
len: 11
CDR3aa: CASSLNYGYTF
CDR3nt: TGTGCCAGCTCCCTTAACTATGGCTACACCTTC

j_gene: TRBJ2-4
v_gene: TRBV12-1
abundance: NA
d_gene: NA
len: 13
CDR3aa: CASSGDRKNIQYF
CDR3nt: TGTGCCAGCAGCGGGGACAGAAAAAACATTCAGTACTTC

j_gene: TRBJ2-1
v_gene: TRBV4-3
abundance: NA
d_gene: TRBD2
len: 17
CDR3aa: CASSQDREAGLYNEQFF
CDR3nt: TGCGCCAGCAGCCAAGATAGGGAAGCGGGGCTTTACAATGAGCAGTTCTTC

j_gene: TRBJ1-1
v_gene: TRBV5-1
abundance: NA
d_gene: NA
len: 15
CDR3aa: CASRVSSGWNTEAFF
CDR3nt: TGCGCCAGCAGGGTCTCGTCAGGATGGAACACTGAAGCTTTCTTT

j_gene: TRBJ1-1
v_gene: TRBV5-6
abundance: NA
d_gene: TRBD1
len: 14
CDR3aa: CASRSGTGRSEAFF
CDR3nt: TGTGCCAGCAGGTCCGGGACAGGGAGATCTGAAGCTTTCTTT